This entry features one TCR beta chain sequence. What it binds is not known. The data originate from a study of shared clonotypes between healthy human individuals. TCRdb keeps only in-frame clones here, not all; method: immunoSEQ multiplex PCR. The table shows 950,000 to 1,100,000 clones, with roughly 70% occurring only once. Study observations and caveats: Researchers sampled only blood; tissue repertoires likely differ. Clonotype sharing among donors was thought likely to change with sequencing depth. As a rule, naive subsets had a larger estimated richness than memory subsets. It was observed that roughly 5.4% of naive CD4 clonotypes were shared across several donors.

This TCR derives from a man between 18 and 29 years old in good health. Sequenced: memory CD4+ T cells sorted from blood. Sample subset: CD45RA-negative fraction.

The CDR3 region has the DNA TGTGCCAGCAGCTTAGCGTCCCGAAATTCACCCCTCCACTTT. This sequence encodes CASSLASRNSPLHF. The chain combines TRBV7-9 with TRBJ1-6; D gene unclear. This CDR3 contains 14 residues. Deletions cut 0 bases from V and 7 bases from J, with 7 bases between. CDR1 SEHNR and CDR2 FQNEAQ come from the germline V gene (reference sequence).